The source of this TCR beta chain is a study of cytomegalovirus exposure and HLA in healthy donors (TCRdb year 2017). Background for the entire study: In an earlier analysis of around 540 of the donors, 250 to 300 Gb of sequence data and 90 million to 130 million unique TCR beta sequences from 150 million to 200 million T cells were reported. About 330 gigabases of sequencing data and 70 million to 95 million unique TCR sequences made up an early release that covered 500 to 650 HLA-typed donors. Of the approximately 400 genotyped donors, 75% to 85% were placed in the genetic ancestry cluster associated with self-reported Caucasian donors. The study aimed to test whether signatures of past pathogen exposure could be identified by cataloging public T cell receptors. Using immunosequencing, the study profiled T cell repertoires from about 620 subjects and related those repertoires to cytomegalovirus serostatus. Along with the approximately 620-subject first cohort, a separate validation cohort of about 110 different subjects was used. The study combined high-throughput TCR immunosequencing, statistical association of individual TCRs with disease status, and machine learning to predict cytomegalovirus infection status. In a later analysis, previously published TCR beta repertoires from more than 500 donors were re-analyzed and high-resolution HLA genotyping was added so that TCR occurrence patterns could be studied. Rather than drawing on any new phenotypic data, the later analysis identified candidate immune exposures from TCR beta sequences and the way those sequences occurred across donors. In an earlier analysis of roughly 600 of the donors, high-throughput TCR beta sequencing was used to judge whether each TCR beta V gene segment behaved as functional or pseudogenic. Donor age, sex, ethnicity and CMV serostatus were compiled together with the repertoire data. Genome-wide SNP genotypes for about 65% of the roughly 670 donors were used in a later genetic analysis, which treated that subset as a discovery cohort. Every repertoire in the discovery cohort had been generated on one and the same sequencing platform. HLA typing included class I and class II loci at four-digit resolution. The number of donors typed differed by locus, with about 629-630 for A, B, C, DRB1 and DQB1, more than 500 for DQA1, about 610 for DPA1, and about 450 for DPB1. Because of strong linkage in the cohort, roughly five DR-DQ haplotypes were treated as single units for association and clustering. Among some 400 genotyped donors of the cohort, an average of roughly 230,000 unique TCR beta nucleotide sequences was sequenced per donor, of which about 19% were non-productive. Paper-wide results and their limitations: Because HLA typing was missing for some donors at each locus, association tests included only the typed subset. For the cohort, immune exposure information was limited to CMV serostatus. According to a later analysis, TCR association rates differed among HLA loci, with DRB1 alleles showing the most associated TCRs and HLA-C alleles showing the fewest. Linkage disequilibrium might explain the correlated functional status among segregating V segments, but an unknown experimental factor could not be excluded. A total of about 150 TCR beta chains were listed by the study as associated with cytomegalovirus. Some IMGT-functional V segments, including TRBV6-2 and TRBV6-3, could not be distinguished by the 87-base-pair reads and were therefore excluded. A cluster of highly shared sequence variants was judged likely to represent a technical artifact of the sequencing pipeline. Compared with equally common non-associated chains, HLA-associated TCR beta chains in a later analysis were more clonally expanded and had lower generation probabilities. This cohort had only TCR beta chains sequenced, and the lack of alpha or paired-chain data limited which features could be detected. Seventeen rarely observed V segments, including chromosome 9 orphons, were excluded from the earlier analysis of several hundred of the donors because counts were too low. Most CMV-associated TCR beta chains appeared to be HLA-restricted in a later analysis, and the HLA associations seemed to be driven largely by CMV exposure. At a false discovery rate of 0.05, a later analysis linked 16,000 or so TCR beta sequences to specific HLA alleles. Sequencing depth was assumed to be roughly uniform across donors in the presence/absence analyses, though that assumption may not hold. An association between a missense DCLRE1C variant and V-gene and J-gene trimming of TCR beta chains was found in a later genetic analysis and replicated in an independent cohort. When HLA alleles, especially DR and DQ, strongly co-occurred, TCR associations were difficult to assign to individual alleles. Most TCR sequences were observed very rarely across donors, whereas some public TCRs were present in many individuals. The authors suggested that the approach could potentially be generalized to other disease states and immunological phenotypes. Compared with the 666-donor mean, donors in an Asian-associated ancestry cluster had fewer N-insertions in productive TCRs, according to a later genetic analysis. Broadly in line with IMGT annotations, most TCR beta V segments showed up in productive rearrangements about 87% or about 30% of the time in an earlier analysis of under 700 of the donors. Several of the top co-occurrence clusters appeared to be linked to parvovirus B19, influenza, CMV and Epstein-Barr virus, according to a later analysis. The classifier was reported to diagnose cytomegalovirus status with high specificity and sensitivity in both the original cohort and the validation cohort. A further reported finding was that TCR beta sequences accurately predicted the HLA-A and HLA-B alleles for most subjects in the first cohort. A few of the identified cytomegalovirus-associated TCR beta chains were confirmed in vitro to be specific for cytomegalovirus antigens.

Worth noting for this clone: Its antigen remains undetermined. No per-base quality is available; no much larger clone lies one base away.

Library construction relied on the immunoSEQ multiplex PCR assay. A mixture of 60 forward primers for TCR Vbeta segments and 13 reverse primers for TCR Jbeta segments was used in the multiplex PCR. A multiplex PCR assay on genomic DNA amplified the CDR3 region of rearranged TCR beta genes. The Illumina HiSeq System was used to sequence the amplified TCR beta libraries as 87-base-pair reads. The authors' analysis ran thus. A later analysis tallied around 82 million unique TCR beta chains across the 666 repertoires, and approximately 12 million of those chains were shared by two or more donors. Raw reads were error-corrected and collapsed into unique sequences with a nearest-neighbor algorithm that merged closely related sequences to remove PCR and sequencing errors. V, D and J gene segments were assigned by aligning CDR3 sequences to IMGT reference sequences. For a sequence to be retained, a match of at least six nucleotides to both a V gene segment and a J gene segment was required. A rearrangement counted as productive if the CDR3 had no stop codons and remained in frame with V and J, and every other rearrangement counted as non-productive. Following IMGT convention, CDR3 was defined as the stretch from the second conserved V-encoded cysteine to the conserved J-encoded phenylalanine. The earlier analysis of more than 450 of the donors excluded sequences that lacked an unambiguous match to a single V gene segment. In an earlier analysis of some 590 of the donors, a V segment was called functional when productive rearrangements were above 56.7%, and segregating when the standard deviation between donors exceeded 5%. A statistical classification framework was built to diagnose cytomegalovirus status from the catalog of TCR beta chain sequences. In a later analysis, TCR nucleotide sequences were compared against IMGT/GENE-DB human TR gene sequences so that V and J genes could be assigned. A later analysis assigned CDR3 sequences and most-parsimonious VDJ recombination scenarios with the TCRdist pipeline. A later analysis defined each TCR beta chain by its CDR3 amino acid sequence plus V-gene family, and excluded reads lacking a unique V-gene family. A later analysis removed 592 highly shared, low-generation-probability nucleotide sequences to deal with suspected cross-contamination and a sequencing artifact. For each public chain, a later analysis derived a clonal expansion index from normalized ranks of inferred template counts within each repertoire. Generation probabilities in a later analysis came from a VDJ recombination model fitted to out-of-frame rearrangements, and those results were checked against IGoR. A later analysis scored TCR-TCR, TCR-HLA and TCR-CMV co-occurrence with hypergeometric tests, applying a repertoire-size bias correction to TCR pairs. A later analysis estimated false discovery rates by permuting HLA or CMV assignments 20 times. In a later analysis, co-occurring TCRs were grouped using DBSCAN, with TCRdist sequence similarity added in when clustering inside HLA-allele-positive subsets. Repertoires with fewer than 30,000 or more than 120,000 public chains were left out of co-occurrence clustering, as were about 5 repertoires with anomalous nucleotide sharing. TCRdb's version of the immuneACCESS table is confined to in-frame rearrangements and falls short of the full clone set. An unresolved V gene accounts for under half of the shortfall where checked; the remainder is of unknown origin. V, J and clone size are those of that table, while D and trimming were read from the DNA. In all, the sample holds roughly 140,000 clones, and about 80% of those were seen once. Around 7% of the sample is taken by the ten largest.

The cohort was made up of several hundred healthy bone marrow donors. At the time of sampling, every cohort member was nominally healthy, though immune exposures that went unrecorded were likely present. The donor was CMV seropositive and belonged to the group of 270 or so seropositive cohort members. A peripheral blood sample was collected from each donor, and TCR beta sequencing was performed on peripheral blood mononuclear cells. Genomic DNA extraction from the blood cell samples was performed with the Qiagen DNeasy Blood Extraction Kit. Trimming accounts for 7 bases at V and 5 bases at J, while the number of junction bases matched to no gene is 6. CDR1 and CDR2 are drawn from the germline V gene (reference sequence): LNHDA, SQIVND. The CDR3 starts with the cysteine, ends with the phenylalanine, and has 14 residues. Left in the record is the CDR3 DNA by itself, 42 bases read in frame from the first base.

The rearrangement combines TRBV19 with TRBJ2-2; the junction holds 8 bases that match TRBD2. This sequence was found in a woman aged 50 to 60 in good health and CMV-seropositive. The specimen sequenced was PBMCs. The CDR3 corresponds to CASKAGAQTGELFF. DNA sequence: TGTGCCAGTAAAGCGGGGGCCCAAACCGGGGAGCTGTTTTTT.